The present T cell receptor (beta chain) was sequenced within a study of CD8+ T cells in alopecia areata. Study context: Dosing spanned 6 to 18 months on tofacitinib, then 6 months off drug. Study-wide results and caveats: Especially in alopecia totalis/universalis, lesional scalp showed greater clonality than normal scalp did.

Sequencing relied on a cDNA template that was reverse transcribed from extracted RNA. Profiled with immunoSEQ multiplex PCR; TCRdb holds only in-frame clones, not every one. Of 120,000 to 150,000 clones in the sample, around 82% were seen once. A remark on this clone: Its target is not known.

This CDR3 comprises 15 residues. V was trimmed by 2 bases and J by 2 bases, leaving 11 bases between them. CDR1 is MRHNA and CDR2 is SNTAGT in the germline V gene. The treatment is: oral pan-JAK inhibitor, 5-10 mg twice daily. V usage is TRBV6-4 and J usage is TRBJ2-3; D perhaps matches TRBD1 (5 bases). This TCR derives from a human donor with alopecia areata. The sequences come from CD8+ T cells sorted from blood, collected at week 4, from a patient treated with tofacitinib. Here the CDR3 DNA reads TGTGCCAGCAGTGACGGGGCAGGGTCCACAGATACGCAGTATTTT. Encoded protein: CASSDGAGSTDTQYF.